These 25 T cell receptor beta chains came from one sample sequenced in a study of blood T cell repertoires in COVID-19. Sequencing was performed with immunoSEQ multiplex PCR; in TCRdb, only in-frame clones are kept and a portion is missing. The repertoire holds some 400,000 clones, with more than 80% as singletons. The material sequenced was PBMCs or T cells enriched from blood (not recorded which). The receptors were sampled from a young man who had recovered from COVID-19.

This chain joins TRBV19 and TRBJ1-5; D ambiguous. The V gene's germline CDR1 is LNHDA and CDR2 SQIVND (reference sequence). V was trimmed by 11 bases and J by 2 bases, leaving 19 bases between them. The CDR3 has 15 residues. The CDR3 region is CASRFARLGNQPQHF. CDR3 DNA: TGTGCCTCCCGGTTCGCGCGCCTCGGCAATCAGCCCCAGCATTTT.

Here the CDR3 DNA reads TGTGCCAGCAGCCAAGGGCCTGTCACTGTCAGGGGGCTTCTTGGCTACACCTTC. Translating gives CASSQGPVTVRGLLGYTF. This sequence joins TRBV14 and TRBJ1-2; 8 positions match TRBD1. J lost 7 bases, V lost 1 base, and 17 bases had no gene match. The CDR3 contains 18 residues. CDR1 is SGHDN and CDR2 is FVKESK in the germline V gene.

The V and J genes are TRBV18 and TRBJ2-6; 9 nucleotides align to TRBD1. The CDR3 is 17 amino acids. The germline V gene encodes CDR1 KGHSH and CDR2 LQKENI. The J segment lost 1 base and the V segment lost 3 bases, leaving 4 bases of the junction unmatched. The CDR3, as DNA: TGTGCCAGCTCACCGGGACAGGGTTTTTCTGGGGCCAACGTCCTGACTTTC. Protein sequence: CASSPGQGFSGANVLTF.

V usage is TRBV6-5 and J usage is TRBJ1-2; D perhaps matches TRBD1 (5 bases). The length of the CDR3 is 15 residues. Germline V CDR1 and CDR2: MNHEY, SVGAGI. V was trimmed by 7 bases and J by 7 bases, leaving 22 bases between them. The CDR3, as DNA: TGTGCCAGCATTTCCGGGGGTGCTAGCGATACTGGCTACACCTTC. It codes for CASISGGASDTGYTF.

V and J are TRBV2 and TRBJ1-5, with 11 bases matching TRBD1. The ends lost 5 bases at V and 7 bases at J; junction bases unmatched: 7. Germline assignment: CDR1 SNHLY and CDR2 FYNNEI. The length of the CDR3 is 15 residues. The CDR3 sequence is CASSLGQGVGQPQHF. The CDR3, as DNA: TGTGCCAGCAGTTTGGGACAGGGGGTGGGACAGCCCCAGCATTTT. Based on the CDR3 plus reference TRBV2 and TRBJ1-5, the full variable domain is EPEVTQTPSHQVTQMGQEVILRCVPISNHLYFYWYRQILGQKVEFLVSFYNNEISEKSEIFDDQFSVERPDGSNFTLKIRSTKLEDSAMYFCASSLGQGVGQPQHFGDGTRLSIL.

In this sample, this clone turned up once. The CDR3 is CASSRTSGKAETQYF. The CDR3 coding sequence is TGTGCCAGCAGTAGGACTAGCGGGAAGGCGGAGACCCAGTACTTC. The rearrangement uses TRBV27 and TRBJ2-5, with TRBD2 identical over 12 bases. This CDR3 comprises 15 residues. The V segment lost 5 bases and the J segment 5 bases; nucleotides outside the gene matches: 6. Germline CDR1 reads MNHEY; CDR2 reads SMNVEV (reference sequence).

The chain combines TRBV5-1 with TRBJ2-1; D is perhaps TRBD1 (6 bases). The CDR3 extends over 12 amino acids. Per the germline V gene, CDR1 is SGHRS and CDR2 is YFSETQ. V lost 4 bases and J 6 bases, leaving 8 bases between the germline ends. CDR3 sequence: CASSGQTNEQFF. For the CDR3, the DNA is TGCGCCAGCAGCGGACAGACCAATGAGCAGTTCTTC.

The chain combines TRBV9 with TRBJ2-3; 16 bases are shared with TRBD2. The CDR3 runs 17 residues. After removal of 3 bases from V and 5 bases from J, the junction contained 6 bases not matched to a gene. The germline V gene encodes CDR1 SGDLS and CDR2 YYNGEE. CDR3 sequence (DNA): TGTGCCAGCAGCGCGGGACTAGCGGGAGGGCCGGTAGATACGCAGTATTTT. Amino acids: CASSAGLAGGPVDTQYF.

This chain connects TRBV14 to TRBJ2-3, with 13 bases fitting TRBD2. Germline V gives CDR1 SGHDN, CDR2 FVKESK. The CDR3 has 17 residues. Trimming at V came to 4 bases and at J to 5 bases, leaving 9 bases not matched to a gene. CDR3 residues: CASSPPGLAGNGDTQYF. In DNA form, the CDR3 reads TGTGCCAGCAGCCCACCGGGACTAGCGGGAAATGGAGATACGCAGTATTTT.

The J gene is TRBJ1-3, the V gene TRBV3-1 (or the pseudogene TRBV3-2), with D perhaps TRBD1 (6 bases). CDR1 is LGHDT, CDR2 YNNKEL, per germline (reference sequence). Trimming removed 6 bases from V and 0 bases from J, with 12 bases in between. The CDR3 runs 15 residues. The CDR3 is CASRLQGRSGNTIYF. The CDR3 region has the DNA TGTGCCAGCAGGCTACAGGGACGCTCTGGAAACACCATATATTTT.

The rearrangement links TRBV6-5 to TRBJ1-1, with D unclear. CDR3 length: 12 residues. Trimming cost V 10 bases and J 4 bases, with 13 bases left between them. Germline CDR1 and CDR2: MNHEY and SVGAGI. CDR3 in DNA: TGTGCCAACAGACGAGGACTCACTGAAGCTTTCTTT. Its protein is CANRRGLTEAFF.

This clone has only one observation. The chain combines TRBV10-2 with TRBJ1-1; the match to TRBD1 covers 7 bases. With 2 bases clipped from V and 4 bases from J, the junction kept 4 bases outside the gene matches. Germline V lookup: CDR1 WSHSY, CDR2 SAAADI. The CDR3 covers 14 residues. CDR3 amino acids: CASSENRGSTEAFF. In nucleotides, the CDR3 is TGCGCCAGCAGTGAGAACAGGGGTTCCACTGAAGCTTTCTTT.

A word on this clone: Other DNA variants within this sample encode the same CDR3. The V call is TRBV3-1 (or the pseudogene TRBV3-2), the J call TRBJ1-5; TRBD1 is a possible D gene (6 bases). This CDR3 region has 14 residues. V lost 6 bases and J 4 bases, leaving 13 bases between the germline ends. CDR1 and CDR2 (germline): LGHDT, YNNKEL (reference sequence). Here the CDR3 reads CASSLQGGNQPQHF. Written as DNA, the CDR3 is TGTGCCAGCAGTCTACAGGGTGGAAATCAGCCCCAGCATTTT.

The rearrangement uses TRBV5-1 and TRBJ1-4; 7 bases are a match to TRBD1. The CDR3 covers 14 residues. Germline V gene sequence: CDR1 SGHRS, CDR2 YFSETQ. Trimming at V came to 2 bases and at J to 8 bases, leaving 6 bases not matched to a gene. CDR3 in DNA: TGCGCCAGCAGCTTAGGAGAGACAGGGGAAAAACTGTTTTTT. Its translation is CASSLGETGEKLFF.

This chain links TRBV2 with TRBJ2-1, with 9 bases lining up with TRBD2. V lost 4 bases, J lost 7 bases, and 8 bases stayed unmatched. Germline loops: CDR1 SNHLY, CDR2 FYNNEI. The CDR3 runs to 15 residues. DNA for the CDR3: TGTGCCAGCAGTGTAGGTAGCGGGAGATCAAATGAGCAGTTCTTC. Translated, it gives CASSVGSGRSNEQFF.

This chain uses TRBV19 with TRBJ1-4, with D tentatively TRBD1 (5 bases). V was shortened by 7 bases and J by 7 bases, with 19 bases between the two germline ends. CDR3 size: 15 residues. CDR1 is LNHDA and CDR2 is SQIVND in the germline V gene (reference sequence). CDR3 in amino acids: CASTPPGRVGEKLFF. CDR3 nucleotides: TGTGCCAGTACTCCCCCAGGGAGGGTCGGTGAAAAACTGTTTTTT.

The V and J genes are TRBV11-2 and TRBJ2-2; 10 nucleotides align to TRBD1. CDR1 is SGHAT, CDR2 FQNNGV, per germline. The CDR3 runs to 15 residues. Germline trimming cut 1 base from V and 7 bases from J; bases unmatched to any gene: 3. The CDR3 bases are TGTGCCAGCAGCTTAGGACAGGGGGCTTTCGGGGAGCTGTTTTTT. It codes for CASSLGQGAFGELFF.

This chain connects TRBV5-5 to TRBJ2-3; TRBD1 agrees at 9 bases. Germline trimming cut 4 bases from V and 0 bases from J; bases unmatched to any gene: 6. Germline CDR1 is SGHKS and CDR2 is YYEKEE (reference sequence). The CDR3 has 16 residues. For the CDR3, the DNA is TGTGCCAGCAGCATACAGGGACAGGGAAGCACAGATACGCAGTATTTT. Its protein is CASSIQGQGSTDTQYF.

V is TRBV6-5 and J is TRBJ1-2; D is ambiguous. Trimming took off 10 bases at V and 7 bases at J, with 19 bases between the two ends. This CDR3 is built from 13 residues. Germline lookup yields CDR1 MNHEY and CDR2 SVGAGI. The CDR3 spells CATKPGNYVGYTF. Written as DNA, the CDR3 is TGTGCCACCAAGCCTGGTAACTATGTTGGCTACACCTTC.

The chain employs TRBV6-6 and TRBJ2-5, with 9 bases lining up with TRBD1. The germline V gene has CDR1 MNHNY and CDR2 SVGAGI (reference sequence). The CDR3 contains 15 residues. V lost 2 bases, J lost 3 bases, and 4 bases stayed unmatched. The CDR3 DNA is TGTGCCAGCAGTTACCAGGGGACAGGGAAAGAGACCCAGTACTTC. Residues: CASSYQGTGKETQYF.

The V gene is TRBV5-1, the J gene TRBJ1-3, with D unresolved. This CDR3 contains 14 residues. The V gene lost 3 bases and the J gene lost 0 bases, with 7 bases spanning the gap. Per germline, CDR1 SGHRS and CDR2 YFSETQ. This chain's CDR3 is CASSSTTSGNTIYF. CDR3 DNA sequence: TGCGCCAGCAGCTCCACAACCTCTGGAAACACCATATATTTT.

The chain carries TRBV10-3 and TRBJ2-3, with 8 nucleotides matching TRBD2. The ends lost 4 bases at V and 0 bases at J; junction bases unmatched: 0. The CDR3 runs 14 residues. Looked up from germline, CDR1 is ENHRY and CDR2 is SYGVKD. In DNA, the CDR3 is TGTGCCATCAGTGGACTAGCGAGCACAGATACGCAGTATTTT. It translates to CAISGLASTDTQYF.

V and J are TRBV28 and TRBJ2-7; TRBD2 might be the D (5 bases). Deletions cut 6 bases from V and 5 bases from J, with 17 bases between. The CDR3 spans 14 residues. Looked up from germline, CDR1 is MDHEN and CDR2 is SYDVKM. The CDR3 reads CASRKKRSTHEQYF. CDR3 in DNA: TGTGCCAGCAGGAAGAAGCGGAGCACGCACGAGCAGTACTTC.

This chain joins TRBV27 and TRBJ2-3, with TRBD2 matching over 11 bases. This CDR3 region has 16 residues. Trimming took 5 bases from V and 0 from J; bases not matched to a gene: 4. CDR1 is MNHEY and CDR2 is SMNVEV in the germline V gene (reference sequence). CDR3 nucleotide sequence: TGTGCCAGCAGTCACCTAGCGGGAGGTAGCACAGATACGCAGTATTTT. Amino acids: CASSHLAGGSTDTQYF.

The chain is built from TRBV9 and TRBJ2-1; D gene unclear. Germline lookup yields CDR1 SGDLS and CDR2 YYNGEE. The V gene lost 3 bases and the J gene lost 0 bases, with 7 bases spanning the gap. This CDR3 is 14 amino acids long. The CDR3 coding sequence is TGTGCCAGCAGCGCCCCTAGCTCCTACAATGAGCAGTTCTTC. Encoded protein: CASSAPSSYNEQFF.